One sample yielded the 32 T cell receptor beta chains listed below, sequenced in a study of blood T cells in healthy people across ages. Using a J-beta primer mix together with a sample-barcoded 5' primer, a second PCR was run for about 6 to 12 cycles. TCRdb redid the calling of the 5' RACE reads with MiXCR, one entry per CDR3 protein. The data show over 450,000 distinct CDR3 sequences, less than 25% seen once. The same sample was also used in a study of T cells of mothers and their children.

Sequencing used blood. These receptors came from a boy younger than 18 in good health.

Of note for this clonotype: Relative to the germline gene, one junction end is altered; a read error may explain this. The V gene is TRBV5-1, the J gene TRBJ2-5, with 11 bases that match TRBD2. This CDR3 is 17 amino acids long. Germline assignment: CDR1 SGHRS and CDR2 YFSETQ. The CDR3 DNA reads as TGCGCCAGCAGCTCCCTTTTAGCGGGGGGGTACCAAGAGACCCCGTACTTC. Protein product: CASSSLLAGGYQETPYF. The whole variable domain, filled in from reference TRBV5-1 and TRBJ2-5, reads KAGVTQTPRYLIKTRGQQVTLSCSPISGHRSVSWYQQTPGQGLQFLFEYFSETQRNKGNFPGRFSGRQFSNSRSEMNVSTLELGDSALYLCASSSLLAGGYQETPYFGPGTRLLVL.

The chain links TRBV5-4 to TRBJ1-1; no clear D. CDR1 is SGHNT and CDR2 is YYREEE in the germline V gene (reference sequence). Trimming cost V 2 bases and J 6 bases, with 11 bases left between them. This CDR3 contains 13 residues. Here the CDR3 DNA reads TGTGCCAGCAGCTTTATAGGGCTCCCTGAAGCTTTCTTT. Its translation is CASSFIGLPEAFF.

The chain employs TRBV4-1 and TRBJ2-5; no reliable D call. The germline CDR1 and CDR2 sequences are MGHRA and YSYEKL. Deletions cut 0 bases from V and 5 bases from J, with 4 bases between. The CDR3 sequence is 12 residues long. CDR3 coding DNA: TGCGCCAGCAGCCAAGATCCCGAGACCCAGTACTTC. Protein sequence: CASSQDPETQYF.

The CDR3 coding sequence is TGTGCCAGCAGAACAGGACAGATCCACGAGCAGTACTTC. It is translated as CASRTGQIHEQYF. The chain recombines TRBV28 with TRBJ2-7; D is perhaps TRBD1 (6 bases). CDR3 size: 13 residues. CDR1 MDHEN and CDR2 SYDVKM come from the germline V gene. Trimming pared 6 bases from V and 5 bases from J, leaving 14 bases between.

The chain joins TRBV28 to TRBJ2-1; 15 bases match TRBD2. The J call may be mistaken, given a closer DNA end match to TRBJ2-5. The CDR3 sequence is 16 residues long. The germline CDR1 and CDR2 sequences are MDHEN and SYDVKM. CDR3 amino acids: CASSPGLAGGTETQYF. CDR3 nucleotides: TGTGCCAGCAGCCCGGGACTAGCGGGGGGTACAGAGACCCAGTACTTC.

This clonotype was picked up a small number of times. The V call is TRBV5-1, the J call TRBJ2-5, with TRBD2 matching over 9 bases. V dropped 3 bases and J dropped 5; count of bases not matched to a gene: 11. Germline V gene data show CDR1 as SGHRS and CDR2 as YFSETQ. The CDR3 length is 16 residues. The CDR3 DNA is TGCGCCAGCAGCTCACCGGGACTAGCTCGAGGGGAGACCCAGTACTTC. This translates into CASSSPGLARGETQYF.

Only one count was recorded for this clonotype. At one boundary the junction diverges from the germline segment, which might be a read error. The V and J genes are TRBV20-1 and TRBJ2-5, with TRBD1 matching over 11 bases. Germline CDR1 reads DFQATT; CDR2 reads SNEGSKA (reference sequence). The CDR3 contains 13 residues. The CDR3, as DNA: TGCAGTGCTAGGGGGACAGGGGGGTACGAGCAGTGCTTC. This encodes CSARGTGGYEQCF.

This clonotype was observed a handful of times. The rearrangement uses TRBV13 and TRBJ2-1; D tentatively reads TRBD1 or TRBD2 (5 bases each). The last part of the DNA fits TRBJ2-5 better; the J call may be wrong. Germline CDR1 is PRHDT and CDR2 is FYEKMQ (reference sequence). The CDR3 is 16 residues long. CDR3 protein: CASSPPGGRMGETQYF. CDR3 in DNA: TGTGCCAGCAGCCCCCCTGGGGGTAGGATGGGTGAGACCCAGTACTTC.

CDR3 coding DNA: TGTGCCAGCAGTTCCGGACAGGGGCACTATGGCTACACCTTC. Translating it yields CASSSGQGHYGYTF. V and J are TRBV12-3 or TRBV12-4 and TRBJ1-2; 9 bases fit TRBD1. With 4 bases clipped from V and 3 bases from J, the junction kept 3 bases outside the gene matches. The CDR3 extends over 14 amino acids.

The chain employs TRBV20-1 and TRBJ2-5, with D possibly called TRBD1 or TRBD2 (6 bases each). Germline values: CDR1 DFQATT, CDR2 SNEGSKA (reference sequence). The V gene lost 3 bases and the J gene lost 4 bases, with 15 bases spanning the gap. The CDR3 runs 14 residues. In nucleotides, the CDR3 is TGCAGTGCTAGCCCCGGGGGCCGGAGAGAGACCCAGTACTTC. It yields the protein CSASPGGRRETQYF.

The genes are TRBV7-2 and TRBJ2-7; D not resolved. Germline CDR1 and CDR2: SGHTA and FQGNSA. The CDR3 spans 13 residues. Trimming took 4 bases from V and 2 from J, leaving 9 bases between them. The CDR3 DNA follows: TGTGCCAGCAGCTCCCGGGTCCCCTACGAGCAGTACTTC. Its protein is CASSSRVPYEQYF.

This clonotype came up a few times. This chain connects TRBV13 to TRBJ2-5; the match to TRBD2 covers 7 bases. The germline V gene encodes CDR1 PRHDT and CDR2 FYEKMQ (reference sequence). The CDR3 has 16 residues. The ends lost 1 base at V and 2 bases at J; junction bases unmatched: 7. The CDR3 sequence is CASSLVGGSPQETQYF. CDR3 coding DNA: TGTGCCAGCAGCTTAGTAGGCGGGAGCCCGCAAGAGACCCAGTACTTC.

As DNA, the CDR3 is TGTGCCAGCAGTGAAGACCCAGCAACCTACGAGCAGTACTTC. Translated: CASSEDPATYEQYF. The rearrangement joins TRBV25-1 to TRBJ2-7; D call uncertain. The V end was cut by 2 bases, the J end by 2 bases, with 10 bases between. The CDR3 is 14 residues long. Germline V gene data show CDR1 as MGHDK and CDR2 as SYGVNS.

This clonotype was detected only a few times. The gene calls are TRBV20-1 and TRBJ1-2, with TRBD1 as a possible D gene (5 bases). The CDR3 covers 11 residues. Germline V CDR1 and CDR2: DFQATT, SNEGSKA (reference sequence). The CDR3 DNA reads as TGCAGATATAGGGGCTTCTATGGCTACACCTTC. It encodes CRYRGFYGYTF.

This clonotype has ten or more counts. V and J are TRBV6-5 and TRBJ2-1; maybe TRBD1 (5 bases). This CDR3 comprises 18 residues. The germline V gene encodes CDR1 MNHEY and CDR2 SVGAGI. Trimming pared 0 bases from V and 4 bases from J, leaving 19 bases between. The CDR3 DNA is TGTGCCAGCAGTTACTCAGGGGCATCCACCGACAGTTACAATGAGCAGTTCTTC. Protein: CASSYSGASTDSYNEQFF.

This clonotype was counted only a few times. V and J are TRBV2 and TRBJ2-5; 11 nucleotides line up with TRBD2. The J call is doubtful: the DNA matches TRBJ2-7 better. Germline-derived CDR1 and CDR2 are SNHLY and FYNNEI. The CDR3 totals 14 residues. In DNA form, the CDR3 reads TGTGCCAGCAGATTGCTAGCGGGAGGATACGAGCAGTACTTC. This sequence encodes CASRLLAGGYEQYF.

This clonotype was seen a handful of times. The chain is built from TRBV5-1 and TRBJ1-1, with D maybe TRBD1 (6 bases). Germline V gene lookup returns CDR1 SGHRS and CDR2 YFSETQ. V lost 3 bases to trimming and J lost 3 bases, with 12 bases between them. There are 14 residues in the CDR3. The CDR3 DNA follows: TGCGCCAGCAGCTCGACAGGAGTCGACACTGAAGCTTTCTTT. Translation: CASSSTGVDTEAFF.

This clonotype was observed a handful of times. The chain couples TRBV12-3 or TRBV12-4 to TRBJ2-7; D unclear. Trimming cost V 5 bases and J 4 bases, with 15 bases left between them. This CDR3 is built from 14 residues. The CDR3 loop reads CASSALPAPYEQYF. The CDR3 bases are TGTGCCAGCAGTGCGTTGCCGGCCCCATACGAGCAGTACTTC.

This clonotype was counted many times. The chain joins TRBV6-6 to TRBJ1-2; TRBD1 matches at 7 bases. The V gene's germline CDR1 is MNHNY and CDR2 SVGAGI (reference sequence). Trimming took 7 bases from V and 2 from J; bases not matched to a gene: 4. The CDR3 is made up of 13 amino acids. DNA for the CDR3: TGTGCCAGCAATCCGACAGGGAACTATGGCTACACCTTC. Its protein is CASNPTGNYGYTF.

This chain joins TRBV28 and TRBJ2-3; D uncertain. Trimming left V 5 bases short and J 4 bases short, with 13 bases between. There are 14 residues in the CDR3. Per the germline V gene, CDR1 is MDHEN and CDR2 is SYDVKM. The CDR3 loop is CASSTSLRADTQYF. DNA for the CDR3: TGTGCCAGCAGTACCTCGCTTAGGGCAGATACGCAGTATTTT. Supplemented by reference TRBV28 and TRBJ2-3, the full variable domain reads DVKVTQSSRYLVKRTGEKVFLECVQDMDHENMFWYRQDPGLGLRLIYFSYDVKMKEKGDIPEGYSVSREKKERFSLILESASTNQTSMYLCASSTSLRADTQYFGPGTRLTVL.

V gene TRBV6-4 combines with J gene TRBJ2-1; 9 bases are shared with TRBD2. The CDR3 has 15 residues. Trimming took 2 bases from V and 8 from J; bases not matched to a gene: 7. CDR1 is MRHNA and CDR2 is SNTAGT in the germline V gene. CDR3 nucleotides: TGTGCCAGCAGTGACGGGCTAGCGGGACGTCATGAGCAGTTCTTC. The encoded protein is CASSDGLAGRHEQFF.

This clonotype was counted many times. The chain links TRBV28 to TRBJ2-5; perhaps D is TRBD1 or TRBD2 (6 bases each). Near its end, the DNA agrees better with TRBJ2-7, so the J call may be wrong. Germline V gene data show CDR1 as MDHEN and CDR2 as SYDVKM. The CDR3 has 15 amino acids. This CDR3 reads CASSSSGGEGYEQYF. The CDR3 nucleotides are TGTGCCAGCAGCTCTTCCGGGGGCGAAGGCTACGAGCAGTACTTC.

This clonotype was seen at least ten times. The V call is TRBV4-3, the J call TRBJ1-5; TRBD1 might be the D (5 bases). Trimming pared 4 bases from V and 2 bases from J, leaving 9 bases between. From germline, CDR1 is LGHNA and CDR2 YSLEER. This CDR3 contains 14 residues. In DNA form, the CDR3 reads TGCGCCAGCAGCCGTGAAGGGGGCAATCAGCCCCAGCATTTT. It codes for CASSREGGNQPQHF.

As regards this clonotype: This CDR3 fails to terminate in the conserved phenylalanine or tryptophan, so it likely reflects a read error. The rearrangement joins TRBV28 to TRBJ2-7, with D perhaps TRBD2 (6 bases). Trimming shortened V by 4 bases and J by 7 bases, and 20 bases separated the two germline ends. There are 15 residues in the CDR3. Germline CDR1 MDHEN, CDR2 SYDVKM. The CDR3 bases are TGTGCCAGCAGTTCAGCAGGACTAAACTGGGGAGAGCAGTACCTC. It specifies CASSSAGLNWGEQYL.

The CDR3 protein is CASSFKKGLRLSSYNEQFF. CDR3 DNA: TGTGCCAGCAGTTTTAAGAAGGGTCTCCGGCTTAGCTCCTACAATGAGCAGTTCTTC. The genes are TRBV28 and TRBJ2-1; no clear D. CDR1 and CDR2 (germline): MDHEN, SYDVKM. This CDR3 region has 19 residues. V lost 3 bases, J lost 0 bases, and 21 bases lay in between.

This clonotype was seen more than once but under ten times. The rearrangement uses TRBV7-2 and TRBJ2-5; D is uncertain. With 5 bases removed from V and 4 bases from J, the gap between germline ends came to 14 bases. Per the germline V gene, CDR1 is SGHTA and CDR2 is FQGNSA. The CDR3 has 14 residues. The CDR3 nucleotides are TGTGCCAGCAGCCCATGGGTCGGTGGAGAGACCCAGTACTTC. Protein sequence: CASSPWVGGETQYF.

A remark on this clonotype: One end of the junction is discordant with germline, which a read error may explain. The chain has TRBV6-2 or TRBV6-3 and TRBJ2-1; possible D gene TRBD1, 5 bases. The CDR3 has 13 amino acids. Germline CDR1 MNHEY, CDR2 SVGEGT. CDR3 protein: CASSYGAYNEQLF. In DNA form, the CDR3 reads TGTGCCAGCAGTTACGGGGCTTACAATGAGCAGCTCTTC.

In the case of this clonotype: Lacking the conserved final phenylalanine or tryptophan, this CDR3 likely reflects a read error. V and J are TRBV2 and TRBJ2-1; 14 nucleotides line up with TRBD2. This CDR3 region has 20 residues. In germline, CDR1 is SNHLY, CDR2 FYNNEI. V was clipped by 6 bases and J by 1 base; unmatched bases: 14. The CDR3 coding sequence is TGTGCCAGCAGCCCTCATGGGGGACTAGCGGGAGCGGCATCCTACAATGAGCAGTTCCTC. As protein: CASSPHGGLAGAASYNEQFL.

This clonotype has a handful of counts. V and J are TRBV7-2 and TRBJ2-7, with D possibly TRBD2 on 6 matching bases. The CDR3 contains 15 residues. V was cut by 1 base and J by 3 bases, with 13 bases left in between. The germline gives CDR1 SGHTA, CDR2 FQGNSA. CDR3 loop: CASSLGPGLNYEQYF. CDR3 DNA: TGTGCCAGCAGCTTAGGGCCGGGACTCAACTACGAGCAGTACTTC.

This chain joins TRBV6-6 and TRBJ2-5; D is possibly TRBD2 (5 bases). In germline, CDR1 is MNHNY, CDR2 SVGAGI (reference sequence). The CDR3 contains 14 residues. V was pared by 6 bases and J by 2 bases, with 13 bases between. The CDR3 is CASRSVGEQETQYF. CDR3 nucleotides: TGTGCCAGCAGGTCGGTGGGAGAGCAAGAGACCCAGTACTTC.

V and J are TRBV7-9 and TRBJ2-2; 9 nucleotides line up with TRBD2. Germline loops: CDR1 SEHNR, CDR2 FQNEAQ (reference sequence). This CDR3 spans 16 amino acids. The V and J ends lost 5 bases and 4 bases, in that order; junction bases with no gene match: 8. The CDR3 spells CASSRALAGSTGELFF. The CDR3 DNA follows: TGTGCCAGCAGCCGGGCGCTAGCGGGATCCACCGGGGAGCTGTTTTTT.

This chain joins TRBV20-1 and TRBJ2-1; 15 bases map to TRBD2. V dropped 0 bases and J dropped 8; count of bases not matched to a gene: 17. Germline assignment: CDR1 DFQATT and CDR2 SNEGSKA (reference sequence). This CDR3 is built from 20 residues. The CDR3 protein is CSARDLGTSGRFALSDEQFF. The CDR3 DNA sequence: TGCAGTGCTAGAGATCTTGGGACTAGCGGGAGGTTCGCCCTGTCGGATGAGCAGTTCTTC.